This T cell receptor beta chain was captured by sequencing in a study of T cells of healthy individuals. CDR1 LGHDT and CDR2 YNNKEL come from the germline V gene (reference sequence). Trimming left V 3 bases short and J 1 base short, with 18 bases between. This CDR3 contains 17 residues. TCRdb re-called the 5' RACE reads through MiXCR, storing one row per CDR3 protein. In the table there are some 39,000 distinct CDR3 sequences, about 4.2% of which are singletons. The J gene is TRBJ1-1, the V gene TRBV3-1, with D unclear. This sequence originates from a human donor in good health. The CDR3 bases are TGTGCCAGCAGCCACTTAGAGGACGGAGGACCGAACACTGAAGCTTTCTTT. Translation: CASSHLEDGGPNTEAFF.